The 32 T cell receptor beta chains below all came from one sample that was sequenced in a study of blood T cell repertoires in COVID-19. Libraries were prepared by immunoSEQ multiplex PCR; TCRdb keeps only in-frame clonotypes and omits some of them. Among 45,000 to 70,000 clones, about 76% were seen once, and the ten largest hold under 30%. The sequenced sample was peripheral blood. The receptors come from a woman at least 80 years old with active or convalescent COVID-19.

This clone was seen a handful of times. This rearrangement joins TRBV6-5 to TRBJ2-2, with D possibly matching TRBD1 (6 bases). Trimming removed 5 bases from V and 1 base from J, with 8 bases in between. CDR1 and CDR2 (germline): MNHEY, SVGAGI. The CDR3 has 14 amino acids. In nucleotides, the CDR3 is TGTGCCAGCAGTCTGGGACAGAACACCGGGGAGCTGTTTTTT. This sequence encodes CASSLGQNTGELFF.

The gene calls are TRBV6-5 and TRBJ1-4; TRBD1 matches at 9 bases. Trimming removed 2 bases from V and 9 bases from J; junction bases left unmatched: 4. This CDR3 has 14 residues. The germline V gene has CDR1 MNHEY and CDR2 SVGAGI. DNA for the CDR3: TGTGCCAGCAGTTACACAGGGACAGGGCAAAAACTGTTTTTT. Amino acid sequence: CASSYTGTGQKLFF.

This clone was observed a few times. The chain carries TRBV4-3 and TRBJ2-1, with 10 nucleotides matching TRBD2. This CDR3 contains 15 residues. Germline-derived CDR1 and CDR2 are LGHNA and YSLEER. With 2 bases clipped from V and 6 bases from J, the junction kept 4 bases outside the gene matches. DNA of the CDR3: TGCGCCAGCAGCCAAACAGCGGGGGGGTCCAATGAGCAGTTCTTC. Residues: CASSQTAGGSNEQFF.

The chain recombines TRBV6-5 with TRBJ1-5; 9 bases map to TRBD1. CDR3 length: 14 amino acids. The V gene end was trimmed by 6 bases and the J gene end by 7 bases; junction bases not matched to a gene: 7. CDR1 and CDR2 (germline): MNHEY, SVGAGI. The CDR3 sequence: CASRRQGDAQPQHF. The CDR3 nucleotides are TGTGCCAGCAGAAGACAGGGGGATGCGCAGCCCCAGCATTTT.

This chain connects TRBV7-2 to TRBJ2-1; 13 bases line up with TRBD2. Germline assignment: CDR1 SGHTA and CDR2 FQGNSA. CDR3 length equals 16 residues. J gave up 3 bases and V 1 base, and 0 bases lay outside the gene matches. CDR3 region: CASSLGLAGGYNEQFF. The CDR3 nucleotides read TGTGCCAGCAGCTTAGGACTAGCGGGGGGCTACAATGAGCAGTTCTTC.

The chain has TRBV7-2 and TRBJ2-1, with a possible D match to TRBD2 (5 bases). V was clipped by 1 base and J by 10 bases, with 8 bases between them. The CDR3 loop spans 12 amino acids. The germline gives CDR1 SGHTA, CDR2 FQGNSA. In DNA form, the CDR3 reads TGTGCCAGCAGCTTAGTGTCGGGGGAGCAGTTCTTC. Translation: CASSLVSGEQFF.

The chain joins TRBV2 to TRBJ2-3; 7 positions agree with TRBD2. Trimming at V came to 0 bases and at J to 4 bases, leaving 4 bases not matched to a gene. The CDR3 loop spans 15 amino acids. Germline assignment: CDR1 SNHLY and CDR2 FYNNEI. CDR3 amino acids: CASSEAGGWADTQYF. Written as DNA, the CDR3 is TGTGCCAGCAGTGAAGCGGGGGGGTGGGCAGATACGCAGTATTTT.

V and J are TRBV2 and TRBJ2-3; tentative D call: TRBD2 (6 bases). CDR1 is SNHLY and CDR2 is FYNNEI in the germline V gene. Deletions cut 8 bases from V and 3 bases from J, with 15 bases between. This CDR3 region has 14 residues. The DNA of the CDR3 is TGTGCCAGCGCGCGCGGGACCAATACAGATACGCAGTATTTT. As protein: CASARGTNTDTQYF.

The chain employs TRBV3-1 (or the pseudogene TRBV3-2) and TRBJ2-2, with D maybe TRBD1 (5 bases). V was cut by 3 bases and J by 6 bases, with 14 bases left in between. The CDR3 extends over 15 amino acids. Germline CDR1 LGHDT, CDR2 YNNKEL (reference sequence). The CDR3 is CASSQLTGLAGELFF. The CDR3 region has the DNA TGTGCCAGCAGCCAGTTAACAGGTTTAGCCGGGGAGCTGTTTTTT.

This rearrangement joins TRBV20-1 to TRBJ2-1; 8 bases are shared with TRBD2. The CDR3 is 16 amino acids. Germline trimming cut 3 bases from V and 5 bases from J; bases unmatched to any gene: 12. The germline V gene encodes CDR1 DFQATT and CDR2 SNEGSKA (reference sequence). CDR3: CSASSPTGGPNNEQFF. CDR3 in DNA: TGCAGTGCTAGTAGCCCAACGGGGGGGCCGAACAATGAGCAGTTCTTC.

The chain combines TRBV10-1 with TRBJ2-7; D possibly corresponds to TRBD1 (5 bases). Germline lookup yields CDR1 WNHNN and CDR2 SYGVQD (reference sequence). The CDR3 extends over 15 amino acids. Deletions cut 5 bases from V and 4 bases from J, with 18 bases between. The CDR3 here is CASSPGPVGVYEQYF. In DNA form, the CDR3 reads TGCGCCAGCAGTCCTGGACCGGTAGGGGTTTACGAGCAGTACTTC.

The chain recombines TRBV15 with TRBJ2-5; 11 positions agree with TRBD2. Per the germline V gene, CDR1 is LNHNV and CDR2 is YYDKDF (reference sequence). CDR3 length equals 15 residues. V was pared by 0 bases and J by 9 bases, with 6 bases of the junction left unmatched. Here the CDR3 reads CATSRETSGAVPQYF. The CDR3 nucleotides read TGTGCCACCAGCAGAGAGACTAGCGGGGCGGTGCCCCAGTACTTC.

V and J are TRBV9 and TRBJ2-2; weak D call: TRBD2 (6 bases). Germline V gives CDR1 SGDLS, CDR2 YYNGEE. The CDR3 length is 17 residues. With 4 bases removed from V and 5 bases from J, the gap between germline ends came to 21 bases. CDR3 loop: CASSKENRGSRTGELFF. The CDR3 region has the DNA TGTGCCAGCAGCAAAGAAAACCGGGGGTCGAGAACCGGGGAGCTGTTTTTT.

The chain links TRBV20-1 to TRBJ1-1; no firm D call. Germline CDR1 reads DFQATT; CDR2 reads SNEGSKA (reference sequence). The CDR3 loop spans 9 amino acids. CDR3 protein: CSPSTEAFF. The CDR3 coding sequence is TGCAGCCCCTCCACTGAAGCTTTCTTT.

V gene TRBV6-2 or TRBV6-3 combines with J gene TRBJ2-7; 8 bases are shared with TRBD2. V lost 2 bases, J lost 2 bases, and 8 bases stayed unmatched. Germline V gene lookup returns CDR1 MNHEY and CDR2 SVGEGT. The CDR3 has 16 amino acids. The CDR3 loop is CASSYRRAGGTYEQYF. The CDR3 region has the DNA TGTGCCAGCAGTTACCGGCGCGCGGGGGGAACCTACGAGCAGTACTTC.

There are a few counts of this clone. This chain connects TRBV2 to TRBJ1-2; TRBD1 is a possible D gene (5 bases). V was clipped by 2 bases and J by 2 bases, with 18 bases between them. Germline values: CDR1 SNHLY, CDR2 FYNNEI. The length of the CDR3 is 17 residues. The CDR3 nucleotides read TGTGCCAGCAGTGAAATTCCCCTGACAGTCGCCAACTATGGCTACACCTTC. Translating it yields CASSEIPLTVANYGYTF. Full variable domain (outside the CDR3, taken from reference TRBV2 and TRBJ1-2): EPEVTQTPSHQVTQMGQEVILRCVPISNHLYFYWYRQILGQKVEFLVSFYNNEISEKSEIFDDQFSVERPDGSNFTLKIRSTKLEDSAMYFCASSEIPLTVANYGYTFGSGTRLTVV.

The rearrangement uses TRBV20-1 and TRBJ2-5; 8 bases map to TRBD2. The CDR3 runs 18 residues. Germline loops: CDR1 DFQATT, CDR2 SNEGSKA (reference sequence). Trimming removed 3 bases from V and 2 bases from J; junction bases left unmatched: 17. The CDR3 is CSASPGGGTGPLQETQYF. Here the CDR3 DNA reads TGCAGTGCTAGTCCCGGGGGGGGAACTGGGCCCTTACAAGAGACCCAGTACTTC.

V gene TRBV5-1 combines with J gene TRBJ1-1; 9 nucleotides agree with TRBD1. Germline assignment: CDR1 SGHRS and CDR2 YFSETQ. The CDR3 covers 17 residues. After removal of 4 bases from V and 1 base from J, the junction contained 11 bases not matched to a gene. CDR3 residues: CASSLGYPGQGNTEAFF. Here the CDR3 DNA reads TGCGCCAGCAGCCTGGGCTATCCGGGACAGGGGAACACTGAAGCTTTCTTT.

The chain joins TRBV27 to TRBJ2-2; 8 nucleotides match TRBD1. The CDR3 loop spans 16 amino acids. The germline CDR1 and CDR2 sequences are MNHEY and SMNVEV (reference sequence). With 4 bases clipped from V and 1 base from J, the junction kept 5 bases outside the gene matches. Here the CDR3 reads CASSSNGTGNTGELFF. The CDR3 DNA sequence: TGTGCCAGCAGTTCTAATGGGACAGGGAACACCGGGGAGCTGTTTTTT.

The rearrangement joins TRBV6-2 or TRBV6-3 to TRBJ2-7, with 7 bases that match TRBD2. The CDR3 runs 15 residues. Trimming at V came to 6 bases and at J to 0 bases, leaving 8 bases not matched to a gene. Per germline, CDR1 MNHEY and CDR2 SVGEGT. The CDR3 reads CASSLSGLRSYEQYF. CDR3 bases: TGTGCCAGCAGCCTTAGCGGGTTACGCTCCTACGAGCAGTACTTC.

V is TRBV6-6 and J is TRBJ2-7; tentatively, D is TRBD2 (5 bases). Germline CDR1 MNHNY, CDR2 SVGAGI (reference sequence). The CDR3 contains 14 residues. Trimming cost V 8 bases and J 3 bases, with 17 bases left between them. The CDR3 DNA is TGTGCCAGCGCCTTACTCGGGGATCTCTACGAGCAGTACTTC. Its protein is CASALLGDLYEQYF.

CDR3 loop: CASSHLAGATDTQYF. CDR3 sequence (DNA): TGTGCCAGCAGTCATTTGGCGGGGGCCACAGATACGCAGTATTTT. The V and J genes are TRBV27 and TRBJ2-3; a possible D gene is TRBD2 (7 bases). The CDR3 runs to 15 residues. Germline V CDR1 and CDR2: MNHEY, SMNVEV (reference sequence). V lost 5 bases and J lost 2, with 14 bases in between.

The gene calls are TRBV29-1 and TRBJ1-3; 11 bases are shared with TRBD1. Germline V gene sequence: CDR1 SQVTM, CDR2 ANQGSEA. The J segment lost 0 bases and the V segment lost 4 bases, leaving 8 bases of the junction unmatched. CDR3 length: 17 amino acids. As DNA, the CDR3 is TGCAGCGTTGTGGGACAGGGGGACGAAGACTCTGGAAACACCATATATTTT. Translation: CSVVGQGDEDSGNTIYF.

The genes are TRBV18 and TRBJ1-1; no definite D call. Germline V CDR1 and CDR2: KGHSH, LQKENI. With 3 bases removed from V and 0 bases from J, the gap between germline ends came to 8 bases. The CDR3 loop spans 14 amino acids. The CDR3: CASSPAAVNTEAFF. The CDR3 DNA sequence: TGTGCCAGCTCACCCGCGGCGGTGAACACTGAAGCTTTCTTT.

With regard to this clone: The limits of the CDR3 on the DNA are not certain, so only TCRdb's listed CDR3 is given. The chain has TRBV2 and TRBJ2-7; TRBD2 reflects the table's D call only, with no check against the DNA. The germline V gene has CDR1 SNHLY and CDR2 FYNNEI. The CDR3 is 11 residues long, counting both termini. The CDR3: CASVGGGSSGF.

J is TRBJ2-7 and V is TRBV5-1; perhaps TRBD1 as D (6 bases). This CDR3 region has 15 residues. The germline CDR1 and CDR2 sequences are SGHRS and YFSETQ. Between the trimmed V and J ends, which lost 4 bases and 2 bases, there was a span of 16 bases. CDR3 coding DNA: TGCGCCAGCAGCCCAGGGGCCCAGGGAACCTACGAGCAGTACTTC. Encoded protein: CASSPGAQGTYEQYF.

This clone came up a few times. The chain joins TRBV9 to TRBJ1-1; no clear D. CDR1 is SGDLS, CDR2 YYNGEE, per germline. V was clipped by 1 base and J by 3 bases, with 13 bases between them. The CDR3 extends over 15 amino acids. CDR3 sequence: CASSVNRLGDTEAFF. The CDR3 DNA is TGTGCCAGCAGCGTAAATCGGCTCGGAGACACTGAAGCTTTCTTT.

The chain joins TRBV20-1 to TRBJ1-6, with TRBD1 matching 8 bases. The trim removed 3 bases at V and 9 bases at J, leaving 13 bases unmatched. CDR1 is DFQATT and CDR2 is SNEGSKA in the germline V gene (reference sequence). This CDR3 region has 16 residues. CDR3 bases: TGCAGTGCTAGTGGGTTTACAGGGGGTAACGGTTCACCCCTCCACTTT. It yields the protein CSASGFTGGNGSPLHF.

This clone has only a few counts. The CDR3 loop is CASSELNSGNTIYF. The CDR3 DNA is TGCGCCAGCAGCGAACTAAACTCTGGAAACACCATATATTTT. The rearrangement joins TRBV5-1 to TRBJ1-3; no clear D gene. The CDR3 has 14 amino acids. Germline-derived CDR1 and CDR2 are SGHRS and YFSETQ. The V and J ends lost 4 bases and 0 bases respectively, with 8 bases between them.

J is TRBJ1-1 and V is TRBV19; D gene ambiguous. Looked up from germline, CDR1 is LNHDA and CDR2 is SQIVND (reference sequence). V was clipped by 1 base and J by 2 bases, with 11 bases between them. This CDR3 spans 15 amino acids. CDR3: CASSIGRRVNTEAFF. DNA of the CDR3: TGTGCCAGTAGTATAGGACGGAGGGTAAACACTGAAGCTTTCTTT.

This chain connects TRBV9 to TRBJ2-5, with 8 nucleotides matching TRBD2. Germline V gene lookup returns CDR1 SGDLS and CDR2 YYNGEE. Germline trimming cut 4 bases from V and 5 bases from J; bases unmatched to any gene: 10. The CDR3 has 15 residues. Written as DNA, the CDR3 is TGTGCCAGCAGCAATGTGGTAGCGGGGTTTGAGACCCAGTACTTC. This encodes CASSNVVAGFETQYF.

The V gene is TRBV3-1 (or the pseudogene TRBV3-2), the J gene TRBJ2-7; 8 nucleotides match TRBD2. CDR3 length: 18 amino acids. CDR1 and CDR2 (germline): LGHDT, YNNKEL (reference sequence). V lost 3 bases and J lost 3; bases outside the gene matches: 16. This CDR3 is CASSHPTFLAGGLYEQYF. The CDR3 nucleotides are TGTGCCAGCAGCCACCCTACTTTTCTGGCGGGGGGTCTCTACGAGCAGTACTTC.